Shown below are 28 T cell receptor beta chains from a single sample sequenced in a study of shared clonotypes between healthy human individuals. Libraries were prepared by immunoSEQ multiplex PCR; TCRdb keeps only in-frame clonotypes and omits some of them. The sample carries 2 million to 2.5 million clones, over 90% recorded once. The sequenced sample consisted of naive CD4+ T cells from PBMCs. Subset denoted: CD45RA+ positively selected. These receptors came from a man between 18 and 35 years old in good health. Some clones in this sample may be carry-over from other donors' samples.

On this clone: Other nucleotide sequences in the sample specify the same CDR3. The chain carries TRBV5-1 and TRBJ2-3; 7 nucleotides match TRBD1. The junction had 6 bases not matched to a gene; V was cut back by 4 bases and J by 1 base. Germline CDR1 SGHRS, CDR2 YFSETQ. CDR3 size: 15 residues. Here the CDR3 DNA reads TGCGCCAGCAGCCTGGCCGGGACAGGCACAGATACGCAGTATTTT. It encodes CASSLAGTGTDTQYF.

Worth noting for this clone: The sample carries other DNA sequences with the same CDR3. The rearrangement links TRBV18 to TRBJ2-7; 8 bases match TRBD1. The V gene's germline CDR1 is KGHSH and CDR2 LQKENI. The CDR3 is 13 amino acids. V shed 4 bases and J 6 bases; nucleotides not matched to a gene: 5. The CDR3 DNA sequence: TGTGCCAGCTCACTTCAGGGGGCTGGCGAGCAGTACTTC. It codes for CASSLQGAGEQYF.

On this clone itself: Other DNA sequences in the sample encode the same CDR3. The chain uses TRBV19 and TRBJ2-1; 11 bases line up with TRBD2. Trimming removed 7 bases from V and 3 bases from J; junction bases left unmatched: 2. Germline CDR1 LNHDA, CDR2 SQIVND (reference sequence). The CDR3 length is 14 residues. The CDR3 loop is CASTGLAGYNEQFF. The CDR3 bases are TGTGCCAGTACCGGACTAGCGGGCTACAATGAGCAGTTCTTC.

V gene TRBV6-1 combines with J gene TRBJ1-3, with 9 positions matching TRBD1. CDR3 length: 14 residues. After removal of 6 bases from V and 1 base from J, the junction contained 1 base not matched to a gene. Germline CDR1 is MNHNS and CDR2 is SASEGT. CDR3 loop: CASRTGGSGNTIYF. In DNA, the CDR3 is TGTGCCAGCAGGACAGGGGGTTCTGGAAACACCATATATTTT.

Turning to this clone: Other DNA sequences of this sample code for an identical CDR3. V is TRBV4-1 and J is TRBJ2-5; TRBD1 might be the D (5 bases). The CDR3 length is 18 residues. The germline V gene encodes CDR1 MGHRA and CDR2 YSYEKL. V was trimmed by 3 bases and J by 5 bases, leaving 25 bases between them. The CDR3 spells CASSQPLQTRVGRETQYF. CDR3 DNA sequence: TGCGCCAGCAGCCAGCCACTACAGACCAGGGTCGGAAGGGAGACCCAGTACTTC.

This rearrangement joins TRBV7-3 to TRBJ2-1; maybe TRBD2 (7 bases). The V gene lost 1 base and the J gene lost 0 bases, with 19 bases spanning the gap. CDR3 size: 19 residues. Germline V gives CDR1 SGHTA, CDR2 FQGTGA. CDR3 in amino acids: CASSLIGGGASSSYNEQFF. The CDR3 DNA reads as TGTGCCAGCAGCTTAATCGGAGGGGGGGCGTCGAGCTCCTACAATGAGCAGTTCTTC.

This clone has just one count. The J gene is TRBJ1-4, the V gene TRBV5-1; D may be TRBD1 (6 bases). The CDR3 runs 17 residues. The germline V gene has CDR1 SGHRS and CDR2 YFSETQ. Trimming removed 1 base from V and 7 bases from J, with 20 bases in between. The CDR3 DNA sequence: TGCGCCAGCAGCTTGAGGCCAGTGGGGGGCGCCGGTGAAAAACTGTTTTTT. Its translation is CASSLRPVGGAGEKLFF.

V usage is TRBV28 and J usage is TRBJ1-1; D unresolved. The V gene lost 5 bases and the J gene lost 1 base, with 11 bases spanning the gap. Germline V CDR1 and CDR2: MDHEN, SYDVKM. The CDR3 spans 14 residues. CDR3: CASSTPGRNTEAFF. The DNA of the CDR3 is TGTGCCAGCAGTACCCCGGGAAGGAACACTGAAGCTTTCTTT.

Only a few counts were recorded for this clone. The rearrangement links TRBV5-5 to TRBJ2-7; D unclear. This CDR3 comprises 15 residues. CDR1 is SGHKS and CDR2 is YYEKEE in the germline V gene (reference sequence). V was clipped by 4 bases and J by 0 bases, with 14 bases between them. Here the CDR3 reads CASSPPDPGSYEQYF. CDR3 bases: TGTGCCAGCAGCCCGCCAGATCCCGGCTCCTACGAGCAGTACTTC.

This clone was counted a single time. The V call is TRBV5-4, the J call TRBJ2-5, with 9 nucleotides matching TRBD2. This CDR3 region has 16 residues. Germline values: CDR1 SGHNT, CDR2 YYREEE (reference sequence). With V trimmed by 4 bases and J by 4 bases, 11 bases remained unmatched. CDR3 amino acids: CASSPIAGGPPETQYF. In DNA form, the CDR3 reads TGTGCCAGCAGCCCTATTGCGGGAGGGCCGCCAGAGACCCAGTACTTC.

Points on this clone: Other DNA sequences in this specimen translate into the identical CDR3. V usage is TRBV5-1 and J usage is TRBJ2-3, with 7 positions matching TRBD2. With 2 bases clipped from V and 4 bases from J, the junction kept 4 bases outside the gene matches. CDR3 length: 14 amino acids. The germline CDR1 and CDR2 sequences are SGHRS and YFSETQ. CDR3 coding DNA: TGCGCCAGCAGCTTCGGGCTAGCGGCAGATACGCAGTATTTT. It yields the protein CASSFGLAADTQYF.

This clone was counted a single time. The V and J genes are TRBV7-9 and TRBJ2-3; D is possibly TRBD2 (6 bases). The CDR3 has 15 amino acids. CDR1 is SEHNR, CDR2 FQNEAQ, per germline (reference sequence). V was clipped by 2 bases and J by 0 bases, with 9 bases between them. In nucleotides, the CDR3 is TGTGCCAGCAGCTTACGCGGGGCTAGCACAGATACGCAGTATTTT. Amino acid sequence: CASSLRGASTDTQYF.

This clone was picked up one time. This rearrangement joins TRBV19 to TRBJ1-4; D is uncertain. The CDR3 totals 16 residues. The germline V and J ends were trimmed by 2 bases and 6 bases, with 16 bases remaining between them. Germline V gives CDR1 LNHDA, CDR2 SQIVND (reference sequence). CDR3 residues: CASSINPARYHEKLFF. The CDR3, as DNA: TGTGCCAGTAGTATAAATCCGGCCAGATATCATGAAAAACTGTTTTTT.

The gene calls are TRBV4-1 and TRBJ2-5; a possible D gene is TRBD2 (6 bases). Trimming pared 6 bases from V and 1 base from J, leaving 15 bases between. The CDR3 runs 15 residues. Per the germline V gene, CDR1 is MGHRA and CDR2 is YSYEKL. CDR3 in amino acids: CASRSGLPSQETQYF. The CDR3 nucleotides read TGCGCCAGCAGAAGCGGACTACCCTCCCAAGAGACCCAGTACTTC.

The chain links TRBV9 to TRBJ2-5, with TRBD2 identical over 9 bases. The CDR3 contains 16 residues. V shed 4 bases, J shed 5 bases, and the junction held 12 bases outside the gene matches. Germline V gene lookup returns CDR1 SGDLS and CDR2 YYNGEE. The CDR3 DNA is TGTGCCAGCAGCCGCGGGGGGGCGGCCGGACGGGAGACCCAGTACTTC. It yields the protein CASSRGGAAGRETQYF. Supplemented by reference TRBV9 and TRBJ2-5, the full variable domain reads DSGVTQTPKHLITATGQRVTLRCSPRSGDLSVYWYQQSLDQGLQFLIQYYNGEERAKGNILERFSAQQFPDLHSELNLSSLELGDSALYFCASSRGGAAGRETQYFGPGTRLLVL.

This clone was detected only a few times. J is TRBJ1-2 and V is TRBV7-9, with D perhaps matching TRBD1 (5 bases). Germline V gene lookup returns CDR1 SEHNR and CDR2 FQNEAQ (reference sequence). The CDR3 spans 14 residues. The germline V and J ends were trimmed by 7 bases and 2 bases, with 14 bases remaining between them. The CDR3 coding sequence is TGTGCCAGCATCCCGGGGGGGGGAAACTATGGCTACACCTTC. Protein product: CASIPGGGNYGYTF.

V and J are TRBV5-4 and TRBJ2-7; D might be TRBD1 or TRBD2, each matching 5 bases. The CDR3 spans 13 residues. Trimming left V 4 bases short and J 4 bases short, with 12 bases between. Germline V gene lookup returns CDR1 SGHNT and CDR2 YYREEE (reference sequence). The CDR3 region has the DNA TGTGCCAGCAGCAGGGACGAAGGGTACGAGCAGTACTTC. Its translation: CASSRDEGYEQYF.

CDR3 amino acids: CASSFDRSNYGYTF. As DNA, the CDR3 is TGTGCCAGCAGTTTCGACAGGTCTAACTATGGCTACACCTTC. This sequence joins TRBV6-5 and TRBJ1-2, with D possibly TRBD1 on 6 matching bases. V was clipped by 4 bases and J by 0 bases, with 9 bases between them. CDR3 size: 14 residues. Germline V gene sequence: CDR1 MNHEY, CDR2 SVGAGI.

The CDR3 nucleotides are TGTGCCAGCAGTTTAAAGGGTCCCTATGGCTACACCTTC. Residues: CASSLKGPYGYTF. This chain joins TRBV28 and TRBJ1-2; D is ambiguous. This CDR3 has 13 amino acids. Trimming stripped 2 bases from V and 4 bases from J, with 8 bases between. Germline assignment: CDR1 MDHEN and CDR2 SYDVKM.

The chain uses TRBV7-2 and TRBJ2-5, with 7 bases matching TRBD1. The V segment lost 5 bases and the J segment 5 bases; nucleotides outside the gene matches: 11. The germline V gene has CDR1 SGHTA and CDR2 FQGNSA. CDR3 length equals 15 residues. Here the CDR3 reads CASSQMTGFRETQYF. The CDR3 DNA follows: TGTGCCAGCAGCCAAATGACAGGGTTTCGGGAGACCCAGTACTTC.

The J gene is TRBJ2-1, the V gene TRBV4-1; tentative D call: TRBD1 (5 bases). The CDR3 has 15 amino acids. The germline V gene has CDR1 MGHRA and CDR2 YSYEKL. V gave up 1 base and J gave up 4 bases, with 11 bases separating them. CDR3 sequence reads: CASSQGGRIYNEQFF. CDR3 DNA: TGCGCCAGCAGCCAAGGGGGCAGGATATACAATGAGCAGTTCTTC.

The V gene is TRBV6-1, the J gene TRBJ2-5; 9 bases are shared with TRBD1. The CDR3 is 15 residues long. The germline V gene has CDR1 MNHNS and CDR2 SASEGT. Losses at the gene ends were 10 bases for V and 1 base for J; bases not matched to a gene: 10. This CDR3 reads CATVASDRGQETQYF. The CDR3, as DNA: TGTGCCACCGTCGCCTCGGACAGGGGCCAAGAGACCCAGTACTTC.

The V gene is TRBV7-9, the J gene TRBJ2-5; perhaps TRBD1 as D (6 bases). Trimming cost V 1 base and J 5 bases, with 14 bases left between them. The length of the CDR3 is 15 residues. Germline CDR1 SEHNR, CDR2 FQNEAQ (reference sequence). In nucleotides, the CDR3 is TGTGCCAGCAGCTTAGAAGGGACATCCACCGAGACCCAGTACTTC. It specifies CASSLEGTSTETQYF.

The chain combines TRBV6-5 with TRBJ1-5; D call uncertain. The germline V gene encodes CDR1 MNHEY and CDR2 SVGAGI. V lost 8 bases to trimming and J lost 4 bases, with 9 bases between them. The CDR3 sequence is 12 residues long. DNA for the CDR3: TGTGCCAGCGGGCAGACTAATCAGCCCCAGCATTTT. Amino acids: CASGQTNQPQHF.

The chain links TRBV27 to TRBJ2-7; 8 nucleotides align to TRBD1. Trimming took 7 bases from V and 4 from J; bases not matched to a gene: 12. CDR1 is MNHEY, CDR2 SMNVEV, per germline (reference sequence). The CDR3 loop spans 15 amino acids. CDR3 in amino acids: CASTPTGVTGYEQYF. CDR3 coding DNA: TGTGCCAGCACACCGACAGGGGTAACGGGGTACGAGCAGTACTTC.

The genes are TRBV11-2 and TRBJ2-7; possibly TRBD2 for D (6 bases). Germline V CDR1 and CDR2: SGHAT, FQNNGV. The length of the CDR3 is 13 residues. V gave up 6 bases and J gave up 7 bases, with 16 bases separating them. The CDR3 here is CASRRSRAGEQYF. CDR3 bases: TGTGCCAGCAGGAGAAGTAGGGCGGGAGAGCAGTACTTC.

This clone was observed a single time. This chain links TRBV18 with TRBJ2-7; 11 bases match TRBD2. The CDR3 has 16 amino acids. With V trimmed by 0 bases and J by 7 bases, 8 bases remained unmatched. Germline CDR1 reads KGHSH; CDR2 reads LQKENI. In nucleotides, the CDR3 is TGTGCCAGCTCACCACCGGGGCTAGCGGGAGGAGCTGAGCAGTACTTC. Encoded protein: CASSPPGLAGGAEQYF.

The chain has TRBV28 and TRBJ1-2; possibly TRBD1 for D (5 bases). The CDR3 loop spans 13 amino acids. Germline V gene sequence: CDR1 MDHEN, CDR2 SYDVKM. Trimming shortened V by 6 bases and J by 5 bases, and 13 bases separated the two germline ends. The DNA of the CDR3 is TGTGCCAGCAGAACGGGACGGCTTTATGGCTACACCTTC. Its protein is CASRTGRLYGYTF.